These 25 T cell receptor beta chains share one sample of origin, sequenced in a study of identical twins. TCRdb passed the 5' RACE reads through MiXCR, listing each CDR3 protein once. The top ten hold 1.9% of the sample, which has roughly 200,000 distinct CDR3 sequences, 7.5% seen once. These data were likewise used in another study, on yellow fever vaccine responses in identical twins.

The sequencing input was memory (CD45RO+) T cells sorted from blood. Source of these receptors: a woman aged 18-29 years in good health.

V is TRBV6-2 or TRBV6-3 and J is TRBJ2-6; TRBD2 is a possible D gene (5 bases). The CDR3 covers 17 residues. Germline V CDR1 and CDR2: MNHEY, SVGEGT. Trimming removed 0 bases from V and 3 bases from J, with 12 bases in between. The CDR3 loop reads CASSYSTGSLGANVLTF. CDR3 nucleotide sequence: TGTGCCAGCAGTTACTCGACGGGGTCGCTTGGGGCCAACGTCCTGACTTTC.

This clonotype has only a few counts. This chain joins TRBV7-8 and TRBJ2-7, with TRBD2 identical over 14 bases. J gave up 6 bases and V 5 bases, and 9 bases lay outside the gene matches. Germline V gene sequence: CDR1 SGHVS, CDR2 FQNEAQ. CDR3 length: 16 residues. The CDR3 nucleotides are TGTGCCAGCAGCCTTCGGACTAGCGGGGGGACCAGCGAGCAGTACTTC. Amino acids: CASSLRTSGGTSEQYF.

The chain combines TRBV4-1 with TRBJ2-7; 10 bases match TRBD2. The trim removed 1 base at V and 4 bases at J, leaving 4 bases unmatched. The CDR3 is 15 amino acids. Germline values: CDR1 MGHRA, CDR2 YSYEKL. The CDR3 DNA sequence: TGCGCCAGCAGCCAAGGACCTAGCGGGAGTTACGAGCAGTACTTC. Protein sequence: CASSQGPSGSYEQYF.

The rearrangement links TRBV2 to TRBJ2-5; D not certain. Trimming stripped 3 bases from V and 4 bases from J, with 9 bases between. The CDR3 sequence is 13 residues long. CDR1 and CDR2 (germline): SNHLY, FYNNEI. CDR3 region: CASSDNVGETQYF. The CDR3, as DNA: TGTGCCAGCAGTGACAATGTAGGAGAGACCCAGTACTTC.

This clonotype has a handful of counts. This chain joins TRBV7-3 and TRBJ1-3; TRBD1 is a possible D gene (5 bases). The V end was cut by 2 bases, the J end by 0 bases, with 11 bases between. CDR1 and CDR2 (germline): SGHTA, FQGTGA. The CDR3 contains 16 residues. The CDR3 DNA follows: TGTGCCAGCAGCTTAGATGTTGGGGCCTCTGGAAACACCATATATTTT. This translates into CASSLDVGASGNTIYF. Based on the CDR3 plus reference TRBV7-3 and TRBJ1-3, the full variable domain is GAGVSQTPSNKVTEKGKYVELRCDPISGHTALYWYRQSLGQGPEFLIYFQGTGAADDSGLPNDRFFAVRPEGSVSTLKIQRTERGDSAVYLCASSLDVGASGNTIYFGEGSWLTVV.

This clonotype was seen ten or more times. The V and J genes are TRBV7-8 and TRBJ1-3; 7 bases match TRBD1. The junction had 6 bases not matched to a gene; V was cut back by 5 bases and J by 2 bases. CDR1 is SGHVS and CDR2 is FQNEAQ in the germline V gene. CDR3 length equals 15 residues. CDR3 DNA: TGTGCCAGCAGCCAAGACAGGGCCACTGGAAACACCATATATTTT. It yields the protein CASSQDRATGNTIYF.

This clonotype came up many times. The gene calls are TRBV28 and TRBJ2-5; maybe TRBD1 (5 bases). The V end lost 3 bases, the J end lost 2 bases, and 13 bases lay between the germline ends. The CDR3 sequence is 15 residues long. Germline values: CDR1 MDHEN, CDR2 SYDVKM. The CDR3: CASSFSTPGQETQYF. CDR3 coding DNA: TGTGCCAGCAGTTTTTCCACCCCAGGGCAAGAGACCCAGTACTTC.

This clonotype was recorded a few times. V gene TRBV14 combines with J gene TRBJ2-7; a possible D gene is TRBD2 (7 bases). V lost 7 bases and J lost 7, with 17 bases in between. The CDR3 spans 13 residues. CDR1 and CDR2 from the germline V gene are SGHDN and FVKESK. The CDR3 DNA sequence: TGTGCCAGCAACTTTGCGGGGGCGGGTGAGCAGTACTTC. It yields the protein CASNFAGAGEQYF.

This clonotype appeared a few times. The chain combines TRBV28 with TRBJ1-5; possible D gene TRBD1, 5 bases. The CDR3 sequence is 16 residues long. Germline V CDR1 and CDR2: MDHEN, SYDVKM. With 4 bases removed from V and 6 bases from J, the gap between germline ends came to 19 bases. The CDR3 reads CASSSDQGVLGQPQHF. For the CDR3, the DNA is TGTGCCAGCAGTTCGGATCAGGGAGTGCTAGGTCAGCCCCAGCATTTT.

The table lists this clonotype with a few counts. The CDR3 here is CASSNRTSGRIVHEQFF. The DNA of the CDR3 is TGTGCCAGCAGCAACCGGACTAGCGGGAGAATAGTTCATGAGCAGTTCTTC. The V and J genes are TRBV11-2 and TRBJ2-1; 13 bases match TRBD2. The CDR3 contains 17 residues. The J segment lost 8 bases and the V segment lost 5 bases, leaving 12 bases of the junction unmatched. Per the germline V gene, CDR1 is SGHAT and CDR2 is FQNNGV.

The rearrangement links TRBV19 to TRBJ2-1, with 7 bases lining up with TRBD1. V lost 5 bases and J lost 6; bases outside the gene matches: 10. Germline V gene data show CDR1 as LNHDA and CDR2 as SQIVND (reference sequence). The CDR3 extends over 15 amino acids. The CDR3: CASSVTGQPSNEQFF. The CDR3 DNA reads as TGTGCCAGTAGTGTGACGGGACAGCCTTCCAATGAGCAGTTCTTC.

This clonotype was recorded many times. The V gene is TRBV4-2, the J gene TRBJ2-1; 7 bases map to TRBD1. The CDR3 is 13 residues long. V dropped 0 bases and J dropped 15; count of bases not matched to a gene: 8. CDR1 is LGHNA, CDR2 YNFKEQ, per germline. The CDR3 sequence is CASSQDLKGQRFF. DNA for the CDR3: TGTGCCAGCAGCCAAGATTTGAAGGGACAGCGGTTCTTC.

The table lists this clonotype with many counts. J is TRBJ2-3 and V is TRBV29-1; D gene uncertain. Germline V gives CDR1 SQVTM, CDR2 ANQGSEA. With 6 bases removed from V and 3 bases from J, the gap between germline ends came to 7 bases. The CDR3 extends over 11 amino acids. The CDR3 loop is CSVAETDTQYF. DNA of the CDR3: TGCAGCGTGGCAGAGACAGATACGCAGTATTTT.

This clonotype was found many times. CDR3 in amino acids: CSARDFEQGLPEEQYF. CDR3 DNA: TGCAGTGCTAGAGATTTCGAACAGGGACTCCCCGAGGAGCAGTACTTC. The chain carries TRBV20-1 and TRBJ2-7; possibly TRBD1 or TRBD2 for D (6 bases each). The CDR3 loop spans 16 amino acids. V shed 0 bases and J shed 7 bases, with 22 bases lying between them. CDR1 and CDR2 (germline): DFQATT, SNEGSKA (reference sequence).

This clonotype was seen many times. J is TRBJ2-7 and V is TRBV3-1; the D gene is possibly TRBD1 (6 bases). This CDR3 region has 14 residues. CDR1 LGHDT and CDR2 YNNKEL come from the germline V gene (reference sequence). V was shortened by 5 bases and J by 4 bases, with 15 bases between the two germline ends. CDR3 protein: CASSSRQVLYEQYF. Written as DNA, the CDR3 is TGTGCCAGCAGCTCGCGACAGGTCCTATACGAGCAGTACTTC.

The rearrangement links TRBV2 to TRBJ2-7; TRBD1 aligns across 8 bases. The V and J ends lost 2 bases and 5 bases, in that order; junction bases with no gene match: 2. This CDR3 is built from 13 residues. Germline V lookup: CDR1 SNHLY, CDR2 FYNNEI. The CDR3 spells CASSEQGAHEQYF. The CDR3 nucleotides read TGTGCCAGCAGTGAACAGGGGGCCCACGAGCAGTACTTC.

This clonotype was counted only a few times. V is TRBV25-1 and J is TRBJ1-2; 9 positions agree with TRBD1. From germline, CDR1 is MGHDK and CDR2 SYGVNS. CDR3 length: 15 amino acids. V lost 5 bases and J lost 3; bases outside the gene matches: 7. The CDR3 DNA sequence: TGTGCCAGCAGTCTATTGGGACAGGGCCACTATGGCTACACCTTC. Its translation is CASSLLGQGHYGYTF.

This clonotype showed up many times. V is TRBV7-9 and J is TRBJ2-2; 10 nucleotides align to TRBD2. This CDR3 contains 16 residues. V lost 4 bases, J lost 6 bases, and 8 bases stayed unmatched. In germline, CDR1 is SEHNR, CDR2 FQNEAQ (reference sequence). The CDR3 DNA reads as TGTGCCAGCAGCTATGAGGGACTAGCGAGGTCCGGGGAGCTGTTTTTT. Translating gives CASSYEGLARSGELFF.

This clonotype was observed many times. This chain uses TRBV28 with TRBJ2-1; no clear D. CDR1 is MDHEN, CDR2 SYDVKM, per germline. The CDR3 covers 13 residues. V gave up 5 bases and J gave up 8 bases, with 13 bases separating them. Written as DNA, the CDR3 is TGTGCCAGCAGTGGGGATCACCCGTATGAGCAGTTCTTC. This gives the protein CASSGDHPYEQFF. The full variable domain, completed using reference TRBV28 and TRBJ2-1, is DVKVTQSSRYLVKRTGEKVFLECVQDMDHENMFWYRQDPGLGLRLIYFSYDVKMKEKGDIPEGYSVSREKKERFSLILESASTNQTSMYLCASSGDHPYEQFFGPGTRLTVL.

This clonotype was found many times. The chain employs TRBV9 and TRBJ2-7; D is undetermined. CDR3 size: 13 residues. Trimming shortened V by 3 bases and J by 6 bases, and 13 bases separated the two germline ends. Germline values: CDR1 SGDLS, CDR2 YYNGEE. The CDR3 is CASSEDPESEQYF. The CDR3 nucleotides are TGTGCCAGCAGCGAGGACCCGGAAAGCGAGCAGTACTTC.

The rearrangement joins TRBV6-4 to TRBJ2-3; weak D call: TRBD1 (7 bases). The CDR3 sequence is 16 residues long. Trimming stripped 5 bases from V and 4 bases from J, with 19 bases between. Germline assignment: CDR1 MRHNA and CDR2 SNTAGT. The chain's CDR3 is CASSPHGGGNADTQYF. CDR3 DNA sequence: TGTGCCAGCAGTCCCCACGGAGGGGGCAACGCAGATACGCAGTATTTT.

The DNA for the CDR3 is TGTGCCAGCAGTGTGGCCGGGACAAACAAAAACATTCAGTACTTC. It translates to CASSVAGTNKNIQYF. The rearrangement uses TRBV12-3 or TRBV12-4 and TRBJ2-4; possible D gene TRBD1, 6 bases. The CDR3 is 15 amino acids. The V gene lost 5 bases and the J gene lost 3 bases, with 14 bases spanning the gap.

The chain is built from TRBV3-1 and TRBJ2-5; 7 nucleotides line up with TRBD2. V dropped 0 bases and J dropped 3; count of bases not matched to a gene: 7. From germline, CDR1 is LGHDT and CDR2 YNNKEL (reference sequence). The length of the CDR3 is 16 residues. The CDR3 DNA is TGTGCCAGCAGCCAAGATCGGAGGCGGGGGAAAGAGACCCAGTACTTC. Encoded protein: CASSQDRRRGKETQYF.

This clonotype came up many times. The CDR3, as DNA: TGTGCCACCGGGGGCAGCTACGAGCAGTACTTC. This sequence encodes CATGGSYEQYF. V is TRBV3-1 and J is TRBJ2-7; either TRBD1 or TRBD2 may fit D (6 bases each). Between the trimmed V and J ends, which lost 10 bases and 3 bases, there was a span of 10 bases. The CDR3 has 11 residues. Germline V CDR1 and CDR2: LGHDT, YNNKEL (reference sequence).

This clonotype was counted a few times. The rearrangement joins TRBV6-5 to TRBJ2-1; TRBD1 matches 9 bases. The CDR3 spans 17 residues. Germline CDR1 MNHEY, CDR2 SVGAGI. V shed 0 bases and J 3 bases; nucleotides not matched to a gene: 6. As DNA, the CDR3 is TGTGCCAGCAGTTACTCGGCCCCGGGACAGGGCTACAATGAGCAGTTCTTC. Protein product: CASSYSAPGQGYNEQFF.